Shown below are 22 T cell receptor beta chains from a single sample sequenced in a study of T cell changes during pregnancy in multiple sclerosis. TCRdb's copy holds only in-frame clones and misses some; the assay was immunoSEQ multiplex PCR. The profile covers 70,000 to 100,000 clones, with approximately 92% appearing a single time and 3.5% to 4.5% taken by the ten largest. Source: peripheral blood, taken in the first trimester of pregnancy. These receptors all come from a female donor with multiple sclerosis, enrolled in a pregnancy study.

The chain employs TRBV7-2 and TRBJ1-5; D not resolved. Germline V CDR1 and CDR2: SGHTA, FQGNSA. This CDR3 is 12 amino acids long. The V and J ends lost 2 bases and 6 bases respectively, with 5 bases between them. The CDR3 nucleotides read TGTGCCAGCAGCTTACCAGGTCAGCCCCAGCATTTT. This codes for CASSLPGQPQHF.

V gene TRBV15 combines with J gene TRBJ1-2; D unresolved. This CDR3 spans 11 amino acids. Germline V gives CDR1 LNHNV, CDR2 YYDKDF (reference sequence). Trimming took off 8 bases at V and 3 bases at J, with 7 bases between the two ends. This CDR3 reads CATGQDYGYTF. CDR3 coding DNA: TGTGCCACCGGGCAGGACTATGGCTACACCTTC. The entire variable domain, with the rest obtained from reference TRBV15 and TRBJ1-2, is as follows: DAMVIQNPRYQVTQFGKPVTLSCSQTLNHNVMYWYQQKSSQAPKLLFHYYDKDFNNEADTPDNFQSRRPNTSFCFLDIRSPGLGDTAMYLCATGQDYGYTFGSGTRLTVV.

The chain is built from TRBV19 and TRBJ2-7, with D possibly matching TRBD2 (5 bases). Trimming removed 6 bases at V and 5 bases at J, with 8 bases between. Germline CDR1 and CDR2: LNHDA and SQIVND (reference sequence). CDR3 length: 11 amino acids. CDR3 in amino acids: CASSHGNEQYF. DNA for the CDR3: TGTGCCAGTAGCCACGGGAACGAGCAGTACTTC.

The chain recombines TRBV27 with TRBJ2-7, with a possible D match to TRBD1 (5 bases). This CDR3 comprises 15 residues. The germline V and J ends were trimmed by 0 bases and 0 bases, with 9 bases remaining between them. Germline CDR1 MNHEY, CDR2 SMNVEV (reference sequence). CDR3 sequence: CASSLSAGPSYEQYF. In DNA, the CDR3 is TGTGCCAGCAGTTTATCGGCAGGGCCCTCCTACGAGCAGTACTTC.

The V and J genes are TRBV2 and TRBJ1-1; D is ambiguous. The CDR3 runs 14 residues. Per germline, CDR1 SNHLY and CDR2 FYNNEI. V was cut by 2 bases and J by 3 bases, with 10 bases left in between. CDR3: CASSEKPDYTEAFF. The CDR3 DNA reads as TGTGCCAGCAGTGAAAAACCAGACTACACTGAAGCTTTCTTT.

V usage is TRBV10-3 and J usage is TRBJ2-1; 8 bases align to TRBD2. The CDR3 sequence is 13 residues long. In germline, CDR1 is ENHRY, CDR2 SYGVKD. Trimming took 9 bases from V and 8 from J; bases not matched to a gene: 9. The CDR3 loop reads CAITSRGGYEQFF. Written as DNA, the CDR3 is TGTGCCATTACCTCTCGGGGGGGCTATGAGCAGTTCTTC.

The CDR3 loop is CASSPSPSGRGRQPQHF. The CDR3 DNA is TGTGCCAGCTCACCGTCGCCCTCCGGGAGGGGCCGTCAGCCCCAGCATTTT. The chain joins TRBV18 to TRBJ1-5; the D gene is possibly TRBD1 (5 bases). The germline V and J ends were trimmed by 3 bases and 6 bases, with 21 bases remaining between them. The V gene's germline CDR1 is KGHSH and CDR2 LQKENI. The length of the CDR3 is 17 residues.

V is TRBV6-5 and J is TRBJ2-2; 10 nucleotides line up with TRBD1. Looked up from germline, CDR1 is MNHEY and CDR2 is SVGAGI. The CDR3 is made up of 15 amino acids. V gave up 6 bases and J gave up 1 base; unmatched junction bases: 2. For the CDR3, the DNA is TGTGCCAGCAGGCGGGACAGGGGGAACACCGGGGAGCTGTTTTTT. It codes for CASRRDRGNTGELFF.

The CDR3 bases are TGCAGCGTATCCGGGACAGGGTATTCGGGCACAGATACGCAGTATTTT. Amino acid sequence: CSVSGTGYSGTDTQYF. The chain uses TRBV29-1 and TRBJ2-3, with 9 bases aligning to TRBD1. CDR1 is SQVTM and CDR2 is ANQGSEA in the germline V gene. There are 16 residues in the CDR3. V trimming: 6 bases; J trimming: 1 base; junction bases outside the gene matches: 11.

This clone was recorded only once. The CDR3 DNA sequence: TGTGCCAGCAGTCTAATAGCGGGGGGCGTCCAAGAGACCCAGTACTTC. Translating it yields CASSLIAGGVQETQYF. The rearrangement joins TRBV27 to TRBJ2-5; TRBD2 matches at 10 bases. The CDR3 runs 16 residues. The V and J ends lost 5 bases and 1 base, in that order; junction bases with no gene match: 7. Germline V gene lookup returns CDR1 MNHEY and CDR2 SMNVEV (reference sequence).

CDR3 protein: CASSLGAGGEHEQYF. The CDR3, as DNA: TGTGCCAGCAGCCTCGGAGCGGGGGGGGAACACGAGCAGTACTTC. V gene TRBV11-2 combines with J gene TRBJ2-7; 10 nucleotides line up with TRBD2. The CDR3 covers 15 residues. Germline V gene sequence: CDR1 SGHAT, CDR2 FQNNGV. The V and J ends lost 5 bases and 5 bases, in that order; junction bases with no gene match: 9.

The rearrangement joins TRBV19 to TRBJ2-7; D might be TRBD1 (6 bases). Deletions cut 5 bases from V and 0 bases from J, with 17 bases between. Germline-derived CDR1 and CDR2 are LNHDA and SQIVND (reference sequence). The CDR3 is 16 residues long. This chain's CDR3 is CASSLSQGLGSYEQYF. The CDR3 DNA reads as TGTGCCAGTAGTCTCTCCCAGGGGCTCGGCTCCTACGAGCAGTACTTC.

This clone was found once. The chain uses TRBV5-6 and TRBJ1-2; TRBD1 matches at 10 bases. J lost 4 bases, V lost 4 bases, and 10 bases had no gene match. Looked up from germline, CDR1 is SGHDT and CDR2 is YYEEEE. This CDR3 comprises 16 residues. The CDR3 protein is CASSPIMRTGGYGYTF. CDR3 sequence (DNA): TGTGCCAGCAGCCCGATAATGCGGACAGGGGGCTATGGCTACACCTTC.

The V and J genes are TRBV4-1 and TRBJ2-7; no definite D call. The V end lost 0 bases, the J end lost 1 base, and 10 bases lay between the germline ends. Germline assignment: CDR1 MGHRA and CDR2 YSYEKL. This CDR3 comprises 15 residues. CDR3 residues: CASSQDEQPSYEQYF. CDR3 nucleotides: TGCGCCAGCAGCCAAGACGAGCAACCATCCTACGAGCAGTACTTC.

V usage is TRBV7-6 and J usage is TRBJ2-1, with 8 bases identical to TRBD2. Germline-derived CDR1 and CDR2 are SGHVS and FNYEAQ. V lost 5 bases, J lost 0 bases, and 18 bases stayed unmatched. This CDR3 has 20 residues. The CDR3 DNA reads TGTGCCAGCAGCCCCTTTCCGGGACTAGATAATGGGAGCTCCTACAATGAGCAGTTCTTC. The encoded protein is CASSPFPGLDNGSSYNEQFF. Full variable domain (missing parts from reference TRBV7-6 and TRBJ2-1): GAGVSQSPRYKVTKRGQDVALRCDPISGHVSLYWYRQALGQGPEFLTYFNYEAQQDKSGLPNDRFSAERPEGSISTLTIQRTEQRDSAMYRCASSPFPGLDNGSSYNEQFFGPGTRLTVL.

The chain combines TRBV9 with TRBJ2-7, with D maybe TRBD1 (6 bases). Per germline, CDR1 SGDLS and CDR2 YYNGEE. With 3 bases removed from V and 0 bases from J, the gap between germline ends came to 19 bases. The CDR3 extends over 17 amino acids. The chain's CDR3 is CASSDRDIGLSSYEQYF. The CDR3 DNA reads as TGTGCCAGCAGCGACCGGGACATCGGATTGAGCTCCTACGAGCAGTACTTC.

This clone occurred a few times. The J gene is TRBJ2-2, the V gene TRBV29-1, with TRBD2 matching 12 bases. The V and J ends lost 5 bases and 1 base, in that order; junction bases with no gene match: 5. The CDR3 is made up of 16 amino acids. Per the germline V gene, CDR1 is SQVTM and CDR2 is ANQGSEA. The CDR3 is CSVYSSGGVNTGELFF. CDR3 sequence (DNA): TGCAGCGTTTATTCTAGCGGGGGGGTGAACACCGGGGAGCTGTTTTTT.

This chain uses TRBV4-1 with TRBJ1-2, with D unresolved. Per germline, CDR1 MGHRA and CDR2 YSYEKL. The ends were cut back, 1 base at V and 5 bases at J, with 14 bases in the middle. CDR3 length: 15 amino acids. CDR3 DNA: TGCGCCAGCAGCCAAGGGCTTACCCCCAGTTATGGCTACACCTTC. Translated, it gives CASSQGLTPSYGYTF.

V usage is TRBV18 and J usage is TRBJ2-7, with 9 bases identical to TRBD1. V was clipped by 5 bases and J by 4 bases; unmatched bases: 9. The CDR3 spans 15 residues. CDR1 KGHSH and CDR2 LQKENI come from the germline V gene. As DNA, the CDR3 is TGTGCCAGCTCAGATACTACAGGGGGCAGGTACGAGCAGTACTTC. Its translation is CASSDTTGGRYEQYF.

The V and J genes are TRBV11-2 and TRBJ1-6; TRBD1 is a possible D gene (6 bases). Germline lookup yields CDR1 SGHAT and CDR2 FQNNGV. The CDR3 length is 12 residues. Trimming took off 4 bases at V and 16 bases at J, with 14 bases between the two ends. The CDR3 DNA reads as TGTGCCAGCAGCTATCCCACAGGGTGGCTCCACTTT. As protein: CASSYPTGWLHF.

The chain carries TRBV5-6 and TRBJ1-2; TRBD1 matches 8 bases. In germline, CDR1 is SGHDT, CDR2 YYEEEE. Unmatched junction bases numbered 13, after V lost 2 bases and J lost 13 bases. The CDR3 has 14 amino acids. CDR3 DNA sequence: TGTGCCAGCAGCTTCACGGACAGGGACCTGGAGGGCACCTTC. Its translation: CASSFTDRDLEGTF.

CDR3 nucleotides: TGTGCCAGCAGCGCATCCACGGAGGTGGGTTTCAGGGAGACCCAGTACTTC. This translates into CASSASTEVGFRETQYF. V usage is TRBV5-6 and J usage is TRBJ2-5, with a tentative D call TRBD2 (5 bases). In germline, CDR1 is SGHDT, CDR2 YYEEEE. This CDR3 region has 17 residues. V was pared by 4 bases and J by 5 bases, with 24 bases between.